This TCR beta chain was sequenced in a study of beta chain features in type 1 diabetes listed by TCRdb under 2018. Notes on the research overall: Patients and healthy donors did not differ in mean age, gender distribution, total cell number or subset yield. The study compared the TCRB repertoires of sorted circulating CD4+ T cell subsets in recently diagnosed type 1 diabetes patients with those in matched healthy donors. Across all samples, roughly 110,000,000 sorted cells were examined, and cell number per subset correlated strongly with RNA yield. Regulatory and stem cell-like memory subsets were obtained from only 8 patients and roughly 8 healthy donors, while naive and central memory subsets were obtained from all 30 or so donors. What the work shows at the level of the full study, not this receptor alone: Because the HLA sub-analyses included only small numbers of individuals, any influence of HLA type on TCRB rearrangement was left unresolved. Naive, central memory and regulatory TCRB repertoires appeared to be more alike among patients than among healthy donors. Patients with type 1 diabetes made fewer insertions and deleted more nucleotides at VDJ recombination sites, implying thymic rearrangement abnormalities. A moderate but significant shortening of TCRB CDR3 length was observed in type 1 diabetes patients in all four CD4+ subsets. PCR might favor shorter templates, but patient and control samples were amplified and corrected together, so any skew would affect both groups equally. Sequencing cDNA rather than genomic DNA could over-represent highly expressing activated cells, although activation and CD3 levels did not differ between groups.

A single peripheral blood draw of approximately 110 mL on average was collected from each donor into heparinised tubes. A BD FACSAria II and a panel including CD45RO, CCR7, CD25, CD127, CD95 and CD27 were used to sort naive, central memory, regulatory and stem cell-like memory CD4+ T cells. All sorted populations exceeded 98% purity. PBMCs were isolated right away by Lymphoprep density gradient centrifugation and were stained directly, without culture. So that batch effects would be minimized, each experiment stained and sorted samples in pairs, pairing one healthy donor with one patient. All of the isolated RNA was reverse transcribed with the High Capacity cDNA Reverse Transcription Kit, so expressed TCRB transcripts were sequenced. Deep immunoSEQ sequencing was performed on naive, central memory and regulatory T cell samples, with an average of around 3.5 million total reads per sample. Sorted cells were lysed in RLT buffer, and RNA was extracted using DNase-treated RNeasy Micro or Mini kits according to cell number. To prevent cross-contamination, every cell subset was processed on its own, while patient and healthy donor samples were processed together. Using the immunoSEQ multiplex PCR, TCRB sequences were amplified from cDNA into 87-bp fragments spanning the CDR3 region. Sequencing of the amplicons was done on the Illumina HiSeq platform. In the source study's methods: PCR bias was corrected computationally using synthetic template baselines, and reads within Hamming distance 2 were collapsed, with unmergeable singletons discarded. Reads were aligned against IMGT so that V, D and J genes, CDR3 length and insertions or deletions at six rearrangement sites could be assigned. Within each subset, clonotype counts were normalized to sorted cell number, after which true diversity and Gini coefficients were computed with the tcR R package. The overlap coefficient, calculated on TCRB nucleotide sequences, was used to measure repertoire sharing. In its TCRdb copy, this immuneACCESS table keeps in-frame sequences only and misses some clones. Where compared with another copy, unresolved V genes explain less than half of these, and the others have no known cause. Clone size and the V and J calls come from that table; the DNA yielded D and trimming. In all, the sample holds about 140,000 clones, and roughly 9.3% of those were seen once. The ten top clones hold 0.55% to 0.75% of the sample.

Regarding this clone: Its antigen remains unidentified. No per-base quality is available; no much larger clone lies one base away. The same CDR3 can be traced to other DNA sequences in this sample.

This receptor was obtained from a woman in her thirties or forties in good health. Sequenced input: central memory CD4+ T cells from blood.

At the DNA level, the sequence is TGTGCCAGCTCACCGCGACAGGGGTTGTACGAGCAGTACTTC. It translates as CASSPRQGLYEQYF. The rearranged segments are TRBV18 and TRBJ2-7, and 8 bases in between align with TRBD1. Clipping removes 3 bases from V and 4 bases from J, with 5 as the unmatched junction base count. The germline V gene supplies CDR1 KGHSH and CDR2 LQKENI. The CDR3 covers 14 residues, taking in both the cysteine and the phenylalanine. The only DNA kept is the CDR3, 42 bases in frame from the first base.